The clone carrying this TCR beta chain was observed at least ten times. The sample belongs to a study of early T cells in non-severe SARS-CoV-2 infection. The V gene's germline CDR1 is SQVTM and CDR2 ANQGSEA. The CDR3 loop spans 15 amino acids. V was pared by 5 bases and J by 7 bases, with 13 bases of the junction left unmatched. Unique molecular identifiers were affixed to single, distinct cDNA molecules. TCRdb re-called the 5' RACE reads through MiXCR, storing one row per CDR3 protein. The sample holds 95,000 to 150,000 distinct CDR3 sequences, more than 12% seen once. Sample: whole blood. The V call is TRBV29-1, the J call TRBJ2-1, with TRBD2 identical over 8 bases. This receptor was identified in an adult who was a healthcare worker with PCR-confirmed SARS-CoV-2 infection or an uninfected control (not recorded which). CDR3 loop: CSVRGGPKRGNEQFF. The CDR3 DNA is TGCAGCGTTCGCGGGGGCCCCAAGCGGGGGAATGAGCAGTTCTTC.